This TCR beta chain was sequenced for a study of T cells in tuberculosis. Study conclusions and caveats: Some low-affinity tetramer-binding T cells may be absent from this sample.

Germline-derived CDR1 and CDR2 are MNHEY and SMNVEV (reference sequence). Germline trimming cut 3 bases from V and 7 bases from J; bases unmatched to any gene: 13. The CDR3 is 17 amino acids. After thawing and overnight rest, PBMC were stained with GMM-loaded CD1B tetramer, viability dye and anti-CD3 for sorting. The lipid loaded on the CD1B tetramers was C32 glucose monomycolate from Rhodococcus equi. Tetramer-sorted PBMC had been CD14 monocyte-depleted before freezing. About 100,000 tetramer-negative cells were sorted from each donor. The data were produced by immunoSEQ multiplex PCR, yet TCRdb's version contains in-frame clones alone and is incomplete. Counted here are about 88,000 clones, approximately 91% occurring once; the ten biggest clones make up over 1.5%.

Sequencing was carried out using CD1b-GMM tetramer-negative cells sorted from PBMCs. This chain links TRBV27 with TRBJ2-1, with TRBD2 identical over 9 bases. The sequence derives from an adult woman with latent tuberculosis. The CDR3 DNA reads TGTGCCAGCAGTTTGATGGGTGGCGGGGGGGCCGGGAATGAGCAGTTCTTC. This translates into CASSLMGGGGAGNEQFF.